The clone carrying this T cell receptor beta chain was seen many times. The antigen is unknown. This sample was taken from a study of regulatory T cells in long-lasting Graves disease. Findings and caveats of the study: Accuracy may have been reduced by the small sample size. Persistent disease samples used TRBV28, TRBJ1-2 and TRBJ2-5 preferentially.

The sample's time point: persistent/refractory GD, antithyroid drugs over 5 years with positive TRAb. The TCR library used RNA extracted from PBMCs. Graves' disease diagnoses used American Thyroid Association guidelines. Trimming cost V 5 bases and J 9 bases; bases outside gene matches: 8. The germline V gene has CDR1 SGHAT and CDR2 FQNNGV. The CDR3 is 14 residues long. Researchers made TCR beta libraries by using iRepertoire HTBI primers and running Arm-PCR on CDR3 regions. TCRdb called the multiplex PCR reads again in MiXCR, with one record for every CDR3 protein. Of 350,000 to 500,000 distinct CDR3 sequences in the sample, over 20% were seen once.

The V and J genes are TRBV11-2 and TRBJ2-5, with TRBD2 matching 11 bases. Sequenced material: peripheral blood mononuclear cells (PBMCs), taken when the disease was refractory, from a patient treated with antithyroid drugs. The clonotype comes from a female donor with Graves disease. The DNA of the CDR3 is TGTGCCAGCAGCCCGGGACTAGCGGAACGTCCCCAGTACTTC. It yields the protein CASSPGLAERPQYF.